The sample holds a few counts of the clone carrying this T cell receptor beta chain. Deletions cut 3 bases from V and 4 bases from J, with 12 bases between. CDR3 length: 14 amino acids. Per germline, CDR1 SGHTA and CDR2 FQGTGA. The sample originates from a study of T cells after yellow fever vaccination. By 5'RACE template switching, TCR cDNA was produced, with a universal primer site and UMIs added in the process. Each CDR3 protein is one row after TCRdb ran MiXCR on the 5' RACE reads. The data hold about 330,000 distinct CDR3 sequences, with roughly 7.5% observed a single time. This receptor was taken from a man between 18 and 29 years old who received the YFV17D yellow fever vaccine. Sequencing used PBMCs, obtained 35 to 50 days after the first yellow fever vaccination. The chain is built from TRBV7-3 and TRBJ2-5; no clear D gene. The CDR3, as DNA: TGTGCCAGCAGCTTGGACGGGCCGGGAGAGACCCAGTACTTC. Translating gives CASSLDGPGETQYF. The whole variable domain, remainder taken from reference TRBV7-3 and TRBJ2-5, is GAGVSQTPSNKVTEKGKYVELRCDPISGHTALYWYRQSLGQGPEFLIYFQGTGAADDSGLPNDRFFAVRPEGSVSTLKIQRTERGDSAVYLCASSLDGPGETQYFGPGTRLLVL.